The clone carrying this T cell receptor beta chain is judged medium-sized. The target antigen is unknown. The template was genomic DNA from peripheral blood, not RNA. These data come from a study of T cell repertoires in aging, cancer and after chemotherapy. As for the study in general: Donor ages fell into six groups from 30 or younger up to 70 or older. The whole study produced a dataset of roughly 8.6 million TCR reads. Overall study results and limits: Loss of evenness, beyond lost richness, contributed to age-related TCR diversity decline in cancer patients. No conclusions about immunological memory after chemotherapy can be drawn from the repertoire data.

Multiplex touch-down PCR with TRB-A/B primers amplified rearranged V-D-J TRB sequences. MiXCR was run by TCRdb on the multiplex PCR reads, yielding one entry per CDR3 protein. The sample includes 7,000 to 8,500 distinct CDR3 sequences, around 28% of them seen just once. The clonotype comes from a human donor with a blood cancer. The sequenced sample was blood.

The CDR3 loop is CSVEVPPAGGTDTQYF. In DNA form, the CDR3 reads TGCAGCGTTGAAGTCCCTCCAGCGGGGGGCACAGATACGCAGTATTTT. J is TRBJ2-3 and V is TRBV29-1, with 8 nucleotides matching TRBD2. CDR1 is SQVTM, CDR2 ANQGSEA, per germline. The CDR3 totals 16 residues. With 1 base clipped from V and 1 base from J, the junction kept 7 bases outside the gene matches.